The 17 T cell receptor beta chains listed next were all sequenced from one sample in a study of blood T cells in healthy people across ages. Combining a sample-barcoded 5' primer with a J-beta primer mix, a second PCR ran for roughly 7 to 12 cycles. In TCRdb, the 5' RACE reads were re-called with MiXCR into one record per CDR3 protein. The sample comprises 630,000 or so distinct CDR3 sequences, 32% of which are singletons, and 15% rests with the top ten. Input material: blood. These receptors originate from a woman over 75 in good health.

This clonotype was seen repeatedly, ten times or more. J is TRBJ2-7 and V is TRBV29-1; 7 bases are a match to TRBD1. This CDR3 has 15 residues. V shed 5 bases and J 4 bases; nucleotides not matched to a gene: 14. CDR1 SQVTM and CDR2 ANQGSEA come from the germline V gene. CDR3 in DNA: TGCAGCGTTAAAACCGGAAGGACAGGCTCTTACGAGCAGTACTTC. Protein sequence: CSVKTGRTGSYEQYF.

This clonotype was seen ten or more times. The chain recombines TRBV12-3 or TRBV12-4 with TRBJ2-4, with 10 nucleotides matching TRBD2. The CDR3 consists of 14 residues. The V segment lost 3 bases and the J segment 7 bases; nucleotides outside the gene matches: 3. CDR3 loop: CASSFQRGGNIQYF. The CDR3 coding sequence is TGTGCCAGCAGTTTCCAGCGGGGGGGCAACATTCAGTACTTC.

This clonotype was detected only a few times. Just one base apart from a much larger clone, this may be a read error. The J gene is TRBJ2-1, the V gene TRBV7-3, with 9 bases that match TRBD1. Germline loops: CDR1 SGHTA, CDR2 FQGTGA. The CDR3 extends over 14 amino acids. The CDR3 region is CAGSGGTGRGEQFF. CDR3 nucleotide sequence: TGTGCCGGCAGTGGGGGGACAGGGAGGGGAGAGCAGTTCTTC.

This clonotype was counted at least ten times. The V and J genes are TRBV7-3 and TRBJ1-1; no reliable D call. This CDR3 spans 15 amino acids. The V end was cut by 0 bases, the J end by 0 bases, with 8 bases between. Germline CDR1 and CDR2: SGHTA and FQGTGA. CDR3: CASSLTSGVNTEAFF. The CDR3 DNA reads TGTGCCAGCAGCTTAACGTCCGGGGTGAACACTGAAGCTTTCTTT.

The rearrangement links TRBV9 to TRBJ2-7; TRBD2 matches 10 bases. V trimming: 0 bases; J trimming: 3 bases; junction bases outside the gene matches: 6. The V gene's germline CDR1 is SGDLS and CDR2 YYNGEE. This CDR3 is 16 amino acids long. CDR3: CASSVAASGSIYEQYF. CDR3 in DNA: TGTGCCAGCAGCGTAGCGGCTAGCGGGAGTATCTACGAGCAGTACTTC.

Ten or more counts support this clonotype. The chain is built from TRBV7-3 and TRBJ2-1, with 9 bases lining up with TRBD2. The V and J ends lost 5 bases and 10 bases, in that order; junction bases with no gene match: 15. This CDR3 is built from 16 residues. The germline CDR1 and CDR2 sequences are SGHTA and FQGTGA. CDR3 region: CASSPTGAGGPMEQFF. CDR3 in DNA: TGTGCCAGCAGCCCTACCGGGGCGGGGGGGCCTATGGAGCAGTTCTTC.

This clonotype was seen a few times. The chain carries TRBV24-1 and TRBJ2-3; unclear D gene. CDR1 is KGHDR and CDR2 is SFDVKD in the germline V gene. V lost 2 bases and J lost 2, with 10 bases in between. The CDR3 spans 15 residues. CDR3 region: CATSDYGSLTDTQYF. CDR3 DNA: TGTGCCACCAGTGATTACGGTTCTCTCACAGATACGCAGTATTTT.

This clonotype was recorded at least ten times. The chain couples TRBV5-5 to TRBJ2-6; no firm D call. V lost 4 bases and J lost 4, with 12 bases in between. Germline-derived CDR1 and CDR2 are SGHKS and YYEKEE (reference sequence). CDR3 length equals 15 residues. The CDR3 sequence is CASSPVQAGANVLTF. The CDR3 coding sequence is TGTGCCAGCAGCCCGGTCCAGGCCGGGGCCAACGTCCTGACTTTC.

The rearrangement joins TRBV7-8 to TRBJ1-4; possible D gene TRBD1, 6 bases. Trimming cost V 1 base and J 1 base, with 10 bases left between them. The CDR3 covers 16 residues. CDR1 is SGHVS, CDR2 FQNEAQ, per germline. The DNA of the CDR3 is TGTGCCAGCAGCTTAGTGGGGGGGCGAACTAATGAAAAACTGTTTTTT. Residues: CASSLVGGRTNEKLFF.

The chain joins TRBV20-1 to TRBJ2-1; a weak D match, TRBD2 (6 bases). There are 15 residues in the CDR3. Germline lookup yields CDR1 DFQATT and CDR2 SNEGSKA (reference sequence). V lost 3 bases to trimming and J lost 0 bases, with 12 bases between them. CDR3 sequence: CSARGRGYSYNEQFF. For the CDR3, the DNA is TGCAGTGCTAGGGGGCGGGGCTACTCCTACAATGAGCAGTTCTTC.

A single count supports this clonotype. The J gene is TRBJ2-5, the V gene TRBV3-1; D is perhaps TRBD2 (6 bases). The assigned J gene may be wrong: the sequence end matches TRBJ2-7 better. The CDR3 has 12 amino acids. In germline, CDR1 is LGHDT, CDR2 YNNKEL (reference sequence). CDR3 sequence (DNA): TGTGCCAGCAGCCGAATGGAGGGCGAGCAGTACTTC. It is translated as CASSRMEGEQYF.

This chain links TRBV20-1 with TRBJ2-3; 8 bases map to TRBD1. The CDR3 loop spans 16 amino acids. CDR1 and CDR2 from the germline V gene are DFQATT and SNEGSKA (reference sequence). V was pared by 3 bases and J by 11 bases, with 19 bases of the junction left unmatched. The CDR3 loop reads CSARDRQGAGGIKQYF. CDR3 in DNA: TGCAGTGCTAGGGACCGTCAGGGGGCAGGGGGAATAAAGCAGTATTTT.

In this sample, this clonotype turned up many times. The chain couples TRBV9 to TRBJ2-7; D is ambiguous. V lost 2 bases and J lost 7, with 16 bases in between. CDR3 size: 14 residues. Germline CDR1 is SGDLS and CDR2 is YYNGEE. This CDR3 reads CASSVAGSAGEQYF. DNA for the CDR3: TGTGCCAGCAGCGTTGCAGGTTCCGCTGGGGAGCAGTACTTC.

The rearrangement links TRBV5-1 to TRBJ1-1; no firm D call. V lost 0 bases and J lost 0, with 9 bases in between. Germline values: CDR1 SGHRS, CDR2 YFSETQ. CDR3 length: 15 residues. CDR3 region: CASSLGHPMNTEAFF. In DNA, the CDR3 is TGCGCCAGCAGCTTGGGACACCCTATGAACACTGAAGCTTTCTTT.

This clonotype was recorded a few times. V is TRBV7-3 and J is TRBJ2-2, with 8 positions matching TRBD2. The ends lost 4 bases at V and 7 bases at J; junction bases unmatched: 8. Germline V gene data show CDR1 as SGHTA and CDR2 as FQGTGA. CDR3 length equals 15 residues. The CDR3 spells CASSSLGGAYGELFF. The CDR3 DNA reads as TGTGCCAGCAGCTCACTCGGGGGGGCCTACGGGGAGCTGTTTTTT.

This clonotype was seen a few times. One base away lies a much larger clone, so this may be a sequencing read error. The chain has TRBV2 and TRBJ2-1; 9 bases agree with TRBD2. The CDR3 covers 13 residues. Germline values: CDR1 SNHLY, CDR2 FYNNEI. The CDR3 DNA is TGTGCCAGCAGGGAAGCGGGGGGAGGGGAGCAGTTCTTC. It codes for CASREAGGGEQFF.

A remark on this clonotype: One end of the junction fails to match germline, which may point to a read error. The chain uses TRBV9 and TRBJ2-1; TRBD2 agrees at 7 bases. The tail of the sequence fits TRBJ2-7 better, so the J call may be wrong. This CDR3 contains 15 residues. Per germline, CDR1 SGDLS and CDR2 YYNGEE. The CDR3 is CASSAGTGGINEQYF. Written as DNA, the CDR3 is TGTGCCAGTAGCGCCGGGACCGGGGGGATCAATGAGCAGTACTTC.